The 25 T cell receptor beta chains reported below all come from one sample, sequenced in a study of shared clonotypes between healthy human individuals. Cells designated naive CD8 were CD45RO-negative and were positively selected for CCR7, with terminally differentiated effector memory CD45RA+ cells excluded. Generated by immunoSEQ multiplex PCR, the TCRdb table keeps only in-frame clones and is missing some. The sample yields about 2 million clones, approximately 94% seen once. The sequenced sample consisted of naive CD8+ T cells sorted from blood. The receptors derive from a man aged 18 to 29 in good health.

For this clone: Other DNA sequences in this specimen translate into the identical CDR3. The V gene is TRBV6-5, the J gene TRBJ2-7; 8 bases align to TRBD1. Losses at the gene ends were 0 bases for V and 2 bases for J; bases not matched to a gene: 3. The CDR3 is made up of 15 amino acids. Per germline, CDR1 MNHEY and CDR2 SVGAGI. The CDR3 here is CASSYSGQGTYEQYF. CDR3 coding DNA: TGTGCCAGCAGTTACTCAGGACAGGGCACCTACGAGCAGTACTTC.

This chain links TRBV27 with TRBJ1-6; D is perhaps TRBD1 (6 bases). The CDR3 is made up of 17 amino acids. The V end lost 4 bases, the J end lost 5 bases, and 18 bases lay between the germline ends. The germline gives CDR1 MNHEY, CDR2 SMNVEV (reference sequence). This chain's CDR3 is CASSSLRGGGNNSPLHF. The CDR3 DNA reads TGTGCCAGCAGTTCTCTACGAGGAGGGGGTAATAATTCACCCCTCCACTTT.

This chain links TRBV4-1 with TRBJ1-1; 7 bases map to TRBD1. The CDR3 extends over 15 amino acids. Losses at the gene ends were 0 bases for V and 2 bases for J; bases not matched to a gene: 3. In germline, CDR1 is MGHRA, CDR2 YSYEKL. CDR3 loop: CASSQDGTDNTEAFF. The CDR3 DNA sequence: TGCGCCAGCAGCCAAGATGGGACAGACAACACTGAAGCTTTCTTT.

The rearrangement uses TRBV5-4 and TRBJ1-2; 9 bases fit TRBD1. Germline V gene lookup returns CDR1 SGHNT and CDR2 YYREEE (reference sequence). There are 14 residues in the CDR3. Trimming at V came to 2 bases and at J to 7 bases, leaving 6 bases not matched to a gene. Here the CDR3 DNA reads TGTGCCAGCAGCTTCGGGGGACAGGGACGTGGCTACACCTTC. As protein: CASSFGGQGRGYTF.

J is TRBJ2-3 and V is TRBV7-9; D unresolved. The V end lost 1 base, the J end lost 0 bases, and 5 bases lay between the germline ends. The CDR3 covers 14 residues. Per germline, CDR1 SEHNR and CDR2 FQNEAQ (reference sequence). The CDR3 spells CASSLVLSTDTQYF. DNA for the CDR3: TGTGCCAGCAGCTTAGTGTTAAGCACAGATACGCAGTATTTT.

The V and J genes are TRBV29-1 and TRBJ2-7; the D gene is possibly TRBD1 (6 bases). The CDR3 extends over 11 amino acids. Looked up from germline, CDR1 is SQVTM and CDR2 is ANQGSEA. Trimming removed 7 bases from V and 5 bases from J, with 12 bases in between. The DNA for the CDR3 is TGCAGCGGGACAGAGGACAACGAGCAGTACTTC. Translation gives CSGTEDNEQYF.

The chain joins TRBV13 to TRBJ2-1; no clear D gene. CDR1 is PRHDT and CDR2 is FYEKMQ in the germline V gene (reference sequence). The CDR3 length is 12 residues. Trimming pared 5 bases from V and 7 bases from J, leaving 9 bases between. The chain's CDR3 is CASSPAGNEQFF. CDR3 DNA: TGTGCCAGCAGCCCTGCTGGAAATGAGCAGTTCTTC.

With regard to this clone: Other DNA sequences within the sample encode an identical CDR3. The chain carries TRBV4-2 and TRBJ2-7; TRBD2 agrees at 11 bases. V shed 4 bases, J shed 3 bases, and the junction held 2 bases outside the gene matches. Germline loops: CDR1 LGHNA, CDR2 YNFKEQ. The CDR3 has 14 residues. CDR3 DNA sequence: TGTGCCAGCAGCCCAGGGACTAGCGGCTACGAGCAGTACTTC. Residues: CASSPGTSGYEQYF.

The V and J genes are TRBV11-3 and TRBJ2-7, with a tentative D call TRBD2 (6 bases). Trimming removed 0 bases at V and 6 bases at J, with 15 bases between. This CDR3 region has 15 residues. In germline, CDR1 is SGHNT, CDR2 YENEEA. Written as DNA, the CDR3 is TGTGCCAGCAGCTTAGACCCCGCGGGGCACACCGAGCAGTACTTC. It translates to CASSLDPAGHTEQYF. The full variable domain, rest sourced from reference TRBV11-3 and TRBJ2-7, is EAGVVQSPRYKIIEKKQPVAFWCNPISGHNTLYWYLQNLGQGPELLIRYENEEAVDDSQLPKDRFSAERLKGVDSTLKIQPAELGDSAVYLCASSLDPAGHTEQYFGPGTRLTVT.

A remark on this clone: Other nucleotide sequences from this sample produce the same CDR3. The chain recombines TRBV5-1 with TRBJ1-4, with unresolved D. CDR1 and CDR2 (germline): SGHRS, YFSETQ. This CDR3 is 12 amino acids long. Deletions cut 0 bases from V and 8 bases from J, with 5 bases between. Here the CDR3 DNA reads TGCGCCAGCAGCTTGGAGGCGGAAAAACTGTTTTTT. Translation: CASSLEAEKLFF. The whole variable domain, remainder taken from reference TRBV5-1 and TRBJ1-4, is KAGVTQTPRYLIKTRGQQVTLSCSPISGHRSVSWYQQTPGQGLQFLFEYFSETQRNKGNFPGRFSGRQFSNSRSEMNVSTLELGDSALYLCASSLEAEKLFFGSGTQLSVL.

The rearrangement uses TRBV7-3 and TRBJ1-1; D may be TRBD1 (5 bases). CDR3 length: 13 residues. In germline, CDR1 is SGHTA, CDR2 FQGTGA. Trimming left V 6 bases short and J 2 bases short, with 10 bases between. The DNA for the CDR3 is TGTGCCAGCAGTCGGACACTTAACACTGAAGCTTTCTTT. Its translation: CASSRTLNTEAFF.

This sequence joins TRBV5-8 and TRBJ1-5; D is possibly TRBD1 (5 bases). From germline, CDR1 is SGHTS and CDR2 YDEGEE. CDR3 size: 15 residues. The ends were cut back, 0 bases at V and 1 base at J, with 8 bases in the middle. CDR3 DNA sequence: TGTGCCAGCAGCTTGGATGGGGACAGCAATCAGCCCCAGCATTTT. Its protein product is CASSLDGDSNQPQHF. The full variable domain, completed using reference TRBV5-8 and TRBJ1-5, is EAGVTQSPTHLIKTRGQQATLRCSPISGHTSVYWYQQALGLGLQFLLWYDEGEERNRGNFPPRFSGRQFPNYSSELNVNALELEDSALYLCASSLDGDSNQPQHFGDGTRLSIL.

The genes are TRBV7-8 and TRBJ2-1; the D call may be TRBD1 or TRBD2 (5 bases each). Germline assignment: CDR1 SGHVS and CDR2 FQNEAQ. CDR3 length: 19 amino acids. V was pared by 2 bases and J by 8 bases, with 28 bases between. CDR3 sequence reads: CASSLIIGDVGRDEYEQFF. CDR3 DNA: TGTGCCAGCAGCTTAATAATCGGGGACGTGGGACGGGATGAGTATGAGCAGTTCTTC.

Notes on this clone: Other DNA sequences in the same sample also yield this CDR3. J is TRBJ2-7 and V is TRBV5-1; the D gene is possibly TRBD1 (6 bases). Trimming took off 0 bases at V and 2 bases at J, with 9 bases between the two ends. This CDR3 comprises 14 residues. Germline-derived CDR1 and CDR2 are SGHRS and YFSETQ. CDR3 amino acids: CASSLDKGAYEQYF. DNA for the CDR3: TGCGCCAGCAGCTTGGATAAGGGGGCCTACGAGCAGTACTTC.

The genes are TRBV5-1 and TRBJ2-3, with D possibly called TRBD1 or TRBD2 (6 bases each). Between the trimmed V and J ends, which lost 0 bases and 5 bases, there was a span of 10 bases. The CDR3 contains 14 residues. Germline V gene lookup returns CDR1 SGHRS and CDR2 YFSETQ. The CDR3 DNA reads TGCGCCAGCAGCTTGGAGGGGGGCATAGATACGCAGTATTTT. It encodes CASSLEGGIDTQYF.

A word on this clone: This same CDR3 is encoded by further DNA sequences in the sample. The chain uses TRBV27 and TRBJ2-7; tentatively, D is TRBD1 (6 bases). CDR1 is MNHEY, CDR2 SMNVEV, per germline (reference sequence). V gave up 3 bases and J gave up 0 bases, with 9 bases separating them. This CDR3 region has 14 residues. Here the CDR3 reads CASSFQGSSYEQYF. CDR3 DNA: TGTGCCAGCAGTTTTCAGGGGAGCTCCTACGAGCAGTACTTC.

The chain employs TRBV11-1 and TRBJ2-3, with a possible D match to TRBD2 (5 bases). CDR1 SGHAT and CDR2 FQDESV come from the germline V gene (reference sequence). V lost 4 bases, J lost 5 bases, and 13 bases lay in between. This CDR3 is 14 amino acids long. CDR3 sequence (DNA): TGTGCCAGCAGCTACACCGGGGAGATAGATACGCAGTATTTT. This encodes CASSYTGEIDTQYF.

The chain carries TRBV7-9 and TRBJ2-7; 10 bases agree with TRBD2. CDR3 size: 19 residues. Trimming took 1 base from V and 4 from J; bases not matched to a gene: 16. Germline assignment: CDR1 SEHNR and CDR2 FQNEAQ (reference sequence). This CDR3 reads CASSLEPGLAPESGYEQYF. The CDR3 DNA is TGTGCCAGCAGCTTAGAACCGGGACTAGCGCCAGAGAGTGGGTACGAGCAGTACTTC.

This clone was seen only once. The V gene is TRBV18, the J gene TRBJ2-5, with D possibly matching TRBD2 (5 bases). Trimming removed 7 bases from V and 3 bases from J, with 12 bases in between. The CDR3 has 13 residues. Germline V gives CDR1 KGHSH, CDR2 LQKENI. The CDR3 protein is CASYEGREETQYF. The CDR3 region has the DNA TGTGCCAGCTATGAGGGCCGGGAAGAGACCCAGTACTTC.

This clone was found once. The chain couples TRBV7-9 to TRBJ2-7; perhaps TRBD1 as D (6 bases). The CDR3 runs to 16 residues. Trimming cost V 1 base and J 1 base, with 14 bases left between them. Germline V gene lookup returns CDR1 SEHNR and CDR2 FQNEAQ (reference sequence). CDR3 in DNA: TGTGCCAGCAGCTTAGGGGCGAGGGGGATATCCTACGAGCAGTACTTC. Its translation is CASSLGARGISYEQYF.

In this sample, this clone turned up a few times. The chain employs TRBV10-1 and TRBJ2-7; D is tentatively TRBD1 or TRBD2 (5 bases each). This CDR3 has 14 residues. Trimming stripped 0 bases from V and 2 bases from J, with 8 bases between. Germline values: CDR1 WNHNN, CDR2 SYGVQD (reference sequence). The CDR3 DNA is TGCGCCAGCAGTGAGTCCGGGACCACCTACGAGCAGTACTTC. This translates into CASSESGTTYEQYF.

The genes are TRBV30 and TRBJ1-4; perhaps TRBD1 as D (5 bases). Germline lookup yields CDR1 GTSNPN and CDR2 SVGIG (reference sequence). Trimming cost V 2 bases and J 8 bases, with 18 bases left between them. This CDR3 has 15 amino acids. This CDR3 reads CAWSTGASTVEKLFF. CDR3 nucleotides: TGTGCCTGGAGTACCGGGGCCTCAACGGTCGAAAAACTGTTTTTT.

The V gene is TRBV4-2, the J gene TRBJ2-7, with 7 nucleotides matching TRBD1. Germline trimming cut 0 bases from V and 9 bases from J; bases unmatched to any gene: 14. The CDR3 is 16 amino acids. Per the germline V gene, CDR1 is LGHNA and CDR2 is YNFKEQ. CDR3 region: CASSQDLGQAIVGQYF. CDR3 nucleotide sequence: TGTGCCAGCAGCCAAGATCTCGGACAGGCTATAGTCGGGCAGTACTTC.

The CDR3 sequence is CASSQVGKAGGVYEQYF. The CDR3 nucleotides are TGCGCCAGCAGCCAAGTTGGGAAAGCGGGGGGGGTTTACGAGCAGTACTTC. V gene TRBV4-1 combines with J gene TRBJ2-7; 10 bases are shared with TRBD2. The CDR3 spans 17 residues. The V gene end was trimmed by 1 base and the J gene end by 4 bases; junction bases not matched to a gene: 10. Germline V gene lookup returns CDR1 MGHRA and CDR2 YSYEKL.

The J gene is TRBJ1-1, the V gene TRBV19, with TRBD1 identical over 8 bases. Per germline, CDR1 LNHDA and CDR2 SQIVND (reference sequence). V trimming: 3 bases; J trimming: 4 bases; junction bases outside the gene matches: 10. There are 16 residues in the CDR3. Here the CDR3 DNA reads TGTGCCAGTAGTATCCCCCCGACAGGGGCGGGCACTGAAGCTTTCTTT. Its translation: CASSIPPTGAGTEAFF. Full variable domain (outside the CDR3, taken from reference TRBV19 and TRBJ1-1): DGGITQSPKYLFRKEGQNVTLSCEQNLNHDAMYWYRQDPGQGLRLIYYSQIVNDFQKGDIAEGYSVSREKKESFPLTVTSAQKNPTAFYLCASSIPPTGAGTEAFFGQGTRLTVV.